A selection of T cell receptor beta chains follows, all from one sample in a study of CD8 T cells in ankylosing spondylitis. TCRdb reprocessed the 5' RACE reads with MiXCR, giving one entry per CDR3 protein. Among around 130,000 distinct CDR3 sequences listed, around 15% were seen once. The sequenced material came from blood, either unsorted or a sorted T cell fraction (not recorded which). These receptors were obtained from a female donor with ankylosing spondylitis or in good health (not recorded which). The CDR3 runs from the conserved cysteine through the conserved F or W. The D gene is left open where the match is weak. Size tells how often a clone was seen (once, few, many) or the class of an expanded clone, and some rows leave it out.

d_gene: -; v_gene: TRBV5-1; j_gene: TRBJ2-1; abundance: -; CDR3nt: TGCGCCAGCAGCTTGGGACGCAGTCTACGGGAAAAAGTAAGGTGGGAGCAGTTCTTC; CDR3aa: CASSLGRSLREKVRWEQFF
d_gene: -; v_gene: TRBV12-3/TRBV12-4; j_gene: TRBJ2-5; abundance: many; CDR3nt: TGTGCCAGCAGCCCTACAGGATTCGGCGAGACCCAGTACTTC; CDR3aa: CASSPTGFGETQYF
d_gene: -; v_gene: TRBV27; j_gene: TRBJ2-1; abundance: -; CDR3nt: TGTGCCAGCAGTGGCCTTGGGTTAGAGCAGTTCTTC; CDR3aa: CASSGLGLEQFF
d_gene: TRBD2; v_gene: TRBV29-1; j_gene: TRBJ2-1; abundance: -; CDR3nt: TGCAGCGTTGAGGTAGCGGGAGGGCAGTTCTTC; CDR3aa: CSVEVAGGQFF
d_gene: TRBD2; v_gene: TRBV6-4; j_gene: TRBJ2-2; abundance: -; CDR3nt: TGTGCCAGCAGCCCGGCGGGGGTGGACACCGGGGAGCTGTTTTTT; CDR3aa: CASSPAGVDTGELFF
d_gene: -; v_gene: TRBV20-1; j_gene: TRBJ2-3; abundance: few; CDR3nt: TGCAGTGCTAGGGGTGGGGTCACAGATACGCAGTATTTT; CDR3aa: CSARGGVTDTQYF
d_gene: -; v_gene: TRBV24-1; j_gene: TRBJ2-2; abundance: many; CDR3nt: TGTGCCACCAGTGACCCCGGACTCAGCACCGGGGAGCTGTTTTTT; CDR3aa: CATSDPGLSTGELFF
d_gene: TRBD1; v_gene: TRBV27; j_gene: TRBJ1-3; abundance: few; CDR3nt: TGTGCCAGCAGTTTAACGGGACAGGTGGCCTCTGGAAACACCATATATTTT; CDR3aa: CASSLTGQVASGNTIYF
d_gene: -; v_gene: TRBV7-8; j_gene: TRBJ1-1; abundance: few; CDR3nt: TGTGCCAGCAGGGATTGGGGAGCGCGGAACACTGAAGCTTTCTTT; CDR3aa: CASRDWGARNTEAFF
d_gene: TRBD1; v_gene: TRBV6-1; j_gene: TRBJ1-5; abundance: few; CDR3nt: TGTGCCAGCAGGATTGACAGGGGCCCATGGCCCCAGCATTTT; CDR3aa: CASRIDRGPWPQHF
d_gene: TRBD2; v_gene: TRBV6-1; j_gene: TRBJ2-1; abundance: few; CDR3nt: TGTGCCAGCACAAGGACTAGCGGGACTTCAGGGCAGTTCTTC; CDR3aa: CASTRTSGTSGQFF
d_gene: -; v_gene: TRBV5-6; j_gene: TRBJ1-1; abundance: many; CDR3nt: TGTGCCAGCAGCTTGCGGGGGGCGAACACTGAAGCTTTCTTT; CDR3aa: CASSLRGANTEAFF
d_gene: TRBD1; v_gene: TRBV20-1; j_gene: TRBJ1-6; abundance: many; CDR3nt: TGCAGTGCTAGAGCGGGACAGGTCTATAATTCACCCCTCCACTTT; CDR3aa: CSARAGQVYNSPLHF
d_gene: -; v_gene: TRBV6-2/TRBV6-3; j_gene: TRBJ2-7; abundance: -; CDR3nt: TGTGCCAGCAGCGACTTCTACGAGCAGTACTTC; CDR3aa: CASSDFYEQYF
d_gene: -; v_gene: TRBV7-2; j_gene: TRBJ2-1; abundance: few; CDR3nt: TGTGCCAGCAGCTTAAGTCGAAACAATGAGCAGTTCTTC; CDR3aa: CASSLSRNNEQFF
d_gene: -; v_gene: TRBV5-1; j_gene: TRBJ1-5; abundance: -; CDR3nt: TGCGCCAGCAGCCCCATCGCCGGCGGGGGCAATCAGCCCCAGCATTTT; CDR3aa: CASSPIAGGGNQPQHF
d_gene: -; v_gene: TRBV29-1; j_gene: TRBJ2-3; abundance: many; CDR3nt: TGCAGCGTTGAGGGTGACGGCACAGATACGCAGTATTTT; CDR3aa: CSVEGDGTDTQYF
d_gene: -; v_gene: TRBV12-3/TRBV12-4; j_gene: TRBJ1-1; abundance: many; CDR3nt: TGTGCCAGCAGTCCACAGGTATTAACTGAAGCTTTCTTT; CDR3aa: CASSPQVLTEAFF
d_gene: -; v_gene: TRBV10-3; j_gene: TRBJ2-7; abundance: few; CDR3nt: TGTGCCATCAGAAGCTCCTCCTACGAGCAGTACTTC; CDR3aa: CAIRSSSYEQYF
d_gene: -; v_gene: TRBV20-1; j_gene: TRBJ2-1; abundance: -; CDR3nt: TGCAGTGCTAGAGGGTCGAGGAATGAGCAGTTCTTC; CDR3aa: CSARGSRNEQFF
d_gene: -; v_gene: TRBV20-1; j_gene: TRBJ2-3; abundance: few; CDR3nt: TGCAGTGCTAGGAGTGGAGACGGCACAGATACGCAGTATTTT; CDR3aa: CSARSGDGTDTQYF
d_gene: TRBD2; v_gene: TRBV10-3; j_gene: TRBJ2-5; abundance: -; CDR3nt: TGTGCCATCAGGGGGACTAGCGGGACTCAAGAGACCCAGTACTTC; CDR3aa: CAIRGTSGTQETQYF
d_gene: TRBD2; v_gene: TRBV7-2; j_gene: TRBJ2-7; abundance: many; CDR3nt: TGTGCCAGCAGCTCACTAGCGGAAGGGTACGAGCAGTACTTC; CDR3aa: CASSSLAEGYEQYF